The subject of this entry is one TCR beta chain. Its antigen remains unidentified. V lost 1 base and J 8 bases, leaving 12 bases between the germline ends. The length of the CDR3 is 15 residues. Germline V gives CDR1 LGHNA, CDR2 YSLEER. Clones were read by immunoSEQ multiplex PCR, and TCRdb kept only the in-frame ones, dropping some. In the table there are 350,000 to 450,000 clones, roughly 94% of which are singletons. The source of the sample is a study of Ad26.COV2.S vaccination and SARS-CoV-2 variants. Overall study findings and caveats: It was vaccine recipients, not placebo recipients, who had the higher spike-specific TCR breadth. Measurement of non-spike TCR breadth gave similar results in vaccine and placebo recipients.

The sequence was collected from a human donor who had recovered from COVID-19. This chain joins TRBV4-3 and TRBJ1-6; D gene uncertain. This material consisted of peripheral blood, taken after recovery from COVID-19. CDR3 DNA sequence: TGCGCCAGCAGCCAAGTGTCCGAGGAAGATTCACCCCTCCACTTT. Encoded protein: CASSQVSEEDSPLHF.